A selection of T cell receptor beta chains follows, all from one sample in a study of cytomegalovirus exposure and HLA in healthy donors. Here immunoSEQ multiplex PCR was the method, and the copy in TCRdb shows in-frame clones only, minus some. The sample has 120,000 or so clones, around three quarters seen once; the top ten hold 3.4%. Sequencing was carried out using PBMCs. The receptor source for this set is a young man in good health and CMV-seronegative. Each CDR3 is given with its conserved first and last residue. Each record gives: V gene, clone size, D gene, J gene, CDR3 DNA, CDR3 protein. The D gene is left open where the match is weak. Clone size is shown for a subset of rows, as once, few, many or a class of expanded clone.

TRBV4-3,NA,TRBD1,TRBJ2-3,TGCGCCAGCAGCCAATCCGGGACAGGGAGCACAGATACGCAGTATTTT,CASSQSGTGSTDTQYF
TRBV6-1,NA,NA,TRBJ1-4,TGTGCCAGCAGTGAAGCCGCGACTCGCACTAATGAAAAACTGTTTTTT,CASSEAATRTNEKLFF
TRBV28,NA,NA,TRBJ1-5,TGTGCCAGCTGCCCCGGGGTTTTAAATCAGCCCCAGCATTTT,CASCPGVLNQPQHF
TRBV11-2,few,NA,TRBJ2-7,TGTGCCAGCAGCTTAGAGGCAGATAACTCCTACGAGCAGTACTTC,CASSLEADNSYEQYF
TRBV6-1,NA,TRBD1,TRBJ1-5,TGTGCCAGCATTGGACAGGGGAGCAATCAGCCCCAGCATTTT,CASIGQGSNQPQHF
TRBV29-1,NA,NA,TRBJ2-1,TGCAGCGTTGAGGCAGGGCATCCGATCGACAATGAGCAGTTCTTC,CSVEAGHPIDNEQFF
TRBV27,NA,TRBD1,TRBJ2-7,TGTGCCAGCAGTCCGGACAGGGGAGGCTACGAGCAGTACTTC,CASSPDRGGYEQYF
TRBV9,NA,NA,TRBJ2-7,TGTGCCAGCAGCGTGAGGCGGGACTCCTACGAGCAGTACTTC,CASSVRRDSYEQYF
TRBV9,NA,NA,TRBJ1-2,TGTGCCAGCAGCGTAGTCAGGGCGTTCGACTATGGCTACACCTTC,CASSVVRAFDYGYTF
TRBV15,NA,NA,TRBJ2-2,TGTGCCACCAGCAGAGATCTTTGGGGGGGCGCGTCCGGGGAGCTGTTTTTT,CATSRDLWGGASGELFF
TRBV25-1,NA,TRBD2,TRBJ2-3,TGCGCCAGCAGTGCGGGACTAGCGGGGAGAGATACGCAGTATTTT,CASSAGLAGRDTQYF
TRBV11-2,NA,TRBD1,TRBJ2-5,TGTGCCAGCAGCTCGCTAGGGGGACAGGGTTTTTTCGAGACCCAGTACTTC,CASSSLGGQGFFETQYF
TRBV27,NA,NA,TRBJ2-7,TGTGCCAGCAGTTTATCGAATGGACAGCACTACGAGCAGTACTTC,CASSLSNGQHYEQYF
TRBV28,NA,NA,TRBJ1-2,TGTGCCAGCAGTTTCCCCAGGTTTGAGAGCTATGGCTACACCTTC,CASSFPRFESYGYTF
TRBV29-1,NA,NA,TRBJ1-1,TGCAGCGTTGAGATGGGGCTCGAAGCTTTCTTT,CSVEMGLEAFF
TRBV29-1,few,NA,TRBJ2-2,TGCAGCGTTGCAGCAGGGCCGAACACCGGGGAGCTGTTTTTT,CSVAAGPNTGELFF
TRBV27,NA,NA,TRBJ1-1,TGTGCCAGCAGTTTAAGGATTCCAGGGGAGACTGAAGCTTTCTTT,CASSLRIPGETEAFF
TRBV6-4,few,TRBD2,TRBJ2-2,TGTGCCAGCAGTGAAAGCGGGGGGAACACCGGGGAGCTGTTTTTT,CASSESGGNTGELFF
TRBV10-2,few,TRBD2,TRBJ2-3,TGCGCCAGCAGTGGGACTAGCGGGAGGATCACAGATACGCAGTATTTT,CASSGTSGRITDTQYF
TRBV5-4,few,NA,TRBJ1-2,TGTGCCAGCAGCTTGGGGGGAGGAGCTGGCTACACCTTC,CASSLGGGAGYTF
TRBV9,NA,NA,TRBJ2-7,TGTGCCAGCAGCGTACAAGGAGGGGTGAGCTACGAGCAGTACTTC,CASSVQGGVSYEQYF
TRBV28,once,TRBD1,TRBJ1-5,TGTGCCAGCAGCCTTGGACAGGGGGCTGGAAGCAATCAGCCCCAGCATTTT,CASSLGQGAGSNQPQHF
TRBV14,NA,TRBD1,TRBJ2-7,TGTGCCAGCAGCCCGACAGGGACCAGCTACGAGCAGTACTTC,CASSPTGTSYEQYF
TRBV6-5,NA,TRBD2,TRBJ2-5,TGTGCCAGCAGTTCTTTAGCGGGAGGTCTCCAAGAGACCCAGTACTTC,CASSSLAGGLQETQYF
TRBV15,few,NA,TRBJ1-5,TGTGCCACCAGCAGAGGTGAGGGGAGGGTCAATCAGCCCCAGCATTTT,CATSRGEGRVNQPQHF
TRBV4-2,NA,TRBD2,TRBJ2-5,TGTGCCAGCAGCTACAGACTAGCGGGGGACCGACAAGAGACCCAGTACTTC,CASSYRLAGDRQETQYF
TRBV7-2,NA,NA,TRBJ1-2,TGTGCCAGCAGCTTCCGCCCGCAGGCTATCAACTATGGCTACACCTTC,CASSFRPQAINYGYTF